Below are 31 T cell receptor beta chains sequenced from a single sample in a study of cytomegalovirus exposure and HLA in healthy donors. The PCR ran on 60 Vbeta and 13 Jbeta primers. The data were produced by immunoSEQ multiplex PCR, yet TCRdb's version contains in-frame clones alone and is incomplete. The profile shows fewer than 200,000 clones, more than 75% of them singletons. Sequencing input: PBMCs. Receptor source: a girl in the first two years of life in good health and CMV-seronegative.

This chain links TRBV6-6 with TRBJ2-7; perhaps TRBD2 as D (6 bases). This CDR3 is 16 amino acids long. The V gene's germline CDR1 is MNHNY and CDR2 SVGAGI (reference sequence). The V end was cut by 2 bases, the J end by 5 bases, with 19 bases between. CDR3 sequence (DNA): TGTGCCAGCAGTTACGCCGGGCCGGGAGAGTTCAACGAGCAGTACTTC. It yields the protein CASSYAGPGEFNEQYF.

The chain has TRBV19 and TRBJ1-1, with 8 bases fitting TRBD1. This CDR3 has 16 amino acids. V dropped 6 bases and J dropped 4; count of bases not matched to a gene: 13. The germline CDR1 and CDR2 sequences are LNHDA and SQIVND (reference sequence). CDR3: CASRTGQEILGTEAFF. The CDR3 coding sequence is TGTGCCAGTAGGACGGGACAGGAGATTTTGGGCACTGAAGCTTTCTTT.

This chain connects TRBV7-8 to TRBJ1-4, with D uncertain. The CDR3 is made up of 14 amino acids. V was clipped by 0 bases and J by 8 bases, with 10 bases between them. Looked up from germline, CDR1 is SGHVS and CDR2 is FQNEAQ. CDR3: CASSLASQREKLFF. The DNA of the CDR3 is TGTGCCAGCAGCTTAGCCTCCCAGAGGGAAAAACTGTTTTTT. The full variable domain, completed using reference TRBV7-8 and TRBJ1-4, is GAGVSQSPRYKVAKRGQDVALRCDPISGHVSLFWYQQALGQGPEFLTYFQNEAQLDKSGLPSDRFFAERPEGSVSTLKIQRTQQEDSAVYLCASSLASQREKLFFGSGTQLSVL.

The chain joins TRBV29-1 to TRBJ1-2; 9 bases line up with TRBD1. With 7 bases clipped from V and 6 bases from J, the junction kept 15 bases outside the gene matches. CDR1 is SQVTM, CDR2 ANQGSEA, per germline. This CDR3 region has 15 residues. The CDR3 sequence is CSGITGGDDEDGYTF. CDR3 sequence (DNA): TGCAGCGGTATTACAGGGGGCGACGATGAGGATGGCTACACCTTC.

CDR3 DNA: TGTGCCAGCAGTTATCGGACAGCTTACGAGCAGTACTTC. Its protein is CASSYRTAYEQYF. The chain is built from TRBV27 and TRBJ2-7, with D possibly TRBD1 on 6 matching bases. Germline CDR1 MNHEY, CDR2 SMNVEV (reference sequence). The CDR3 length is 13 residues. V was clipped by 4 bases and J by 4 bases, with 11 bases between them.

This sequence joins TRBV12-1 and TRBJ2-1; the D call in the table, TRBD2, was not verified against the DNA. TRBV12-1 is annotated as a pseudogene. This CDR3 region has 17 residues. CDR3 sequence reads: CASSSTPLAGCLNEQFF. For the CDR3, the DNA is TGTGCCAGCAGCTCCACCCCTTTAGCGGGATGTCTCAATGAGCAGTTCTTC.

The V and J genes are TRBV9 and TRBJ2-1; 7 nucleotides match TRBD1. The CDR3 extends over 16 amino acids. CDR1 and CDR2 from the germline V gene are SGDLS and YYNGEE. The trim removed 0 bases at V and 3 bases at J, leaving 6 bases unmatched. The CDR3 DNA reads TGTGCCAGCAGCGTAGACGGGGACAGCCTCTACAATGAGCAGTTCTTC. Its translation is CASSVDGDSLYNEQFF.

Only one count was recorded for this clone. The rearrangement joins TRBV7-2 to TRBJ2-1, with D possibly matching TRBD2 (5 bases). Trimming stripped 6 bases from V and 8 bases from J, with 20 bases between. Germline values: CDR1 SGHTA, CDR2 FQGNSA. The CDR3 is 15 amino acids. This chain's CDR3 is CASRAARTIGYEQFF. CDR3 bases: TGTGCCAGCAGAGCGGCCCGAACGATCGGCTATGAGCAGTTCTTC.

The chain has TRBV9 and TRBJ1-5; 9 positions match TRBD1. In germline, CDR1 is SGDLS, CDR2 YYNGEE. V shed 4 bases, J shed 8 bases, and the junction held 7 bases outside the gene matches. The CDR3 has 14 amino acids. The CDR3 region is CASSQGDRAEPQHF. The CDR3 region has the DNA TGTGCCAGCAGCCAGGGGGACAGGGCCGAGCCCCAGCATTTT.

The V and J genes are TRBV4-3 and TRBJ1-3; the match to TRBD1 covers 8 bases. CDR3 size: 18 residues. J lost 4 bases, V lost 0 bases, and 11 bases had no gene match. Germline CDR1 is LGHNA and CDR2 is YSLEER. CDR3 sequence (DNA): TGCGCCAGCAGCCAAGAACGCTTGGACAGGGTGGGGGGAAACACCATATATTTT. Protein sequence: CASSQERLDRVGGNTIYF.

The chain recombines TRBV13 with TRBJ2-1; weak D call: TRBD2 (5 bases). CDR3 length equals 15 residues. V gave up 5 bases and J gave up 5 bases, with 16 bases separating them. Per germline, CDR1 PRHDT and CDR2 FYEKMQ (reference sequence). CDR3 DNA: TGTGCCAGCAGCCAGACACGCGACGGGAACAATGAGCAGTTCTTC. Its protein product is CASSQTRDGNNEQFF.

The chain couples TRBV5-1 to TRBJ1-4, with 9 bases that match TRBD1. The V segment lost 5 bases and the J segment 5 bases; nucleotides outside the gene matches: 4. This CDR3 contains 14 residues. Germline CDR1 reads SGHRS; CDR2 reads YFSETQ. The chain's CDR3 is CASSWDRENEKLFF. CDR3 DNA: TGCGCCAGCAGTTGGGACAGGGAGAATGAAAAACTGTTTTTT.

The chain couples TRBV6-1 to TRBJ2-7; D perhaps matches TRBD2 (5 bases). Germline-derived CDR1 and CDR2 are MNHNS and SASEGT. V dropped 7 bases and J dropped 2 bases, with 12 bases sitting between them. CDR3 length: 13 residues. CDR3 coding DNA: TGTGCCAGCACGGACGAGGGAGCCTACGAGCAGTACTTC. Translating gives CASTDEGAYEQYF.

The chain links TRBV7-3 to TRBJ2-1; TRBD2 aligns across 9 bases. Germline lookup yields CDR1 SGHTA and CDR2 FQGTGA. V lost 2 bases to trimming and J lost 8 bases; unmatched junction nucleotides: 10. This CDR3 is 16 amino acids long. In nucleotides, the CDR3 is TGTGCCAGCAGCTTAGGAGACGGCGGGAGGGCCGATGAGCAGTTCTTC. This gives the protein CASSLGDGGRADEQFF.

The genes are TRBV18 and TRBJ2-1; D might be TRBD1 (6 bases). This CDR3 is 15 amino acids long. Trimming removed 4 bases from V and 4 bases from J, with 14 bases in between. From germline, CDR1 is KGHSH and CDR2 LQKENI. The CDR3 spells CASSRGQSFYNEQFF. Here the CDR3 DNA reads TGTGCCAGCTCACGGGGGCAGTCCTTTTACAATGAGCAGTTCTTC.

V gene TRBV10-3 combines with J gene TRBJ2-3, with TRBD2 identical over 9 bases. The V gene end was trimmed by 6 bases and the J gene end by 0 bases; junction bases not matched to a gene: 7. Per germline, CDR1 ENHRY and CDR2 SYGVKD. The length of the CDR3 is 16 residues. This CDR3 reads CAIREGLAGSTDTQYF. In DNA form, the CDR3 reads TGTGCCATCAGGGAGGGGCTAGCGGGGAGCACAGATACGCAGTATTTT.

CDR3 coding DNA: TGTGCCAGCAGCTTGGTCGGGACTAGCGGGGCCCCAGATACGCAGTATTTT. This encodes CASSLVGTSGAPDTQYF. The V and J genes are TRBV5-4 and TRBJ2-3, with TRBD2 matching over 13 bases. Germline-derived CDR1 and CDR2 are SGHNT and YYREEE (reference sequence). The V segment lost 0 bases and the J segment 4 bases; nucleotides outside the gene matches: 5. The CDR3 contains 17 residues.

The chain employs TRBV9 and TRBJ1-3; D may be TRBD1 (5 bases). Per germline, CDR1 SGDLS and CDR2 YYNGEE. The V end was cut by 1 base, the J end by 8 bases, with 10 bases between. The CDR3 contains 13 residues. CDR3 bases: TGTGCCAGCAGCGTACGCAGGGAGGACACCATATATTTT. Its protein is CASSVRREDTIYF. The complete variable domain, with remaining parts taken from reference TRBV9 and TRBJ1-3, reads DSGVTQTPKHLITATGQRVTLRCSPRSGDLSVYWYQQSLDQGLQFLIQYYNGEERAKGNILERFSAQQFPDLHSELNLSSLELGDSALYFCASSVRREDTIYFGEGSWLTVV.

The chain employs TRBV5-6 and TRBJ1-5; D possibly corresponds to TRBD1 (5 bases). There are 13 residues in the CDR3. V was pared by 2 bases and J by 6 bases, with 9 bases between. Germline V gene data show CDR1 as SGHDT and CDR2 as YYEEEE. CDR3 region: CASSFDTGQPQHF. CDR3 bases: TGTGCCAGCAGCTTTGATACAGGTCAGCCCCAGCATTTT.

The chain links TRBV9 to TRBJ2-3; possibly TRBD1 for D (5 bases). The length of the CDR3 is 14 residues. Germline V lookup: CDR1 SGDLS, CDR2 YYNGEE. V dropped 3 bases and J dropped 2 bases, with 10 bases sitting between them. The CDR3 nucleotides are TGTGCCAGCAGCGGGATGGGGCCCACAGATACGCAGTATTTT. It is translated as CASSGMGPTDTQYF.

This chain uses TRBV30 with TRBJ1-5; 8 bases agree with TRBD1. The V segment lost 2 bases and the J segment 2 bases; nucleotides outside the gene matches: 2. The germline V gene has CDR1 GTSNPN and CDR2 SVGIG (reference sequence). The length of the CDR3 is 14 residues. CDR3 residues: CAWSLGQGNQPQHF. The DNA for the CDR3 is TGTGCCTGGAGTTTGGGACAGGGCAATCAGCCCCAGCATTTT.

In its sample, this clone was seen once. The V and J genes are TRBV10-2 and TRBJ1-6, with a tentative D call TRBD1 (6 bases). The V end was cut by 8 bases, the J end by 0 bases, with 17 bases between. This CDR3 has 17 residues. Germline loops: CDR1 WSHSY, CDR2 SAAADI. CDR3 sequence: CASGPEQGSSYNSPLHF. The DNA of the CDR3 is TGCGCCAGCGGTCCAGAACAGGGCAGCTCCTATAATTCACCCCTCCACTTT.

This clone has more than one count but fewer than ten. J is TRBJ2-3 and V is TRBV6-1; a weak D match, TRBD1 (5 bases). Germline CDR1 and CDR2: MNHNS and SASEGT. V lost 3 bases, J lost 4 bases, and 11 bases lay in between. The CDR3 has 14 amino acids. The CDR3 DNA is TGTGCCAGCAGTGAGTCGGTAGGGGCAGATACGCAGTATTTT. The encoded protein is CASSESVGADTQYF.

In this sample, this clone turned up once. V usage is TRBV7-6 and J usage is TRBJ2-7, with D possibly TRBD1 on 6 matching bases. The germline CDR1 and CDR2 sequences are SGHVS and FNYEAQ. The CDR3 extends over 15 amino acids. The germline V and J ends were trimmed by 5 bases and 3 bases, with 17 bases remaining between them. The CDR3, as DNA: TGTGCCAGCAGCCGGGTAGGGACACAGGTCTACGAGCAGTACTTC. Translated, it gives CASSRVGTQVYEQYF.

CDR3 DNA sequence: TGCAGTGCTAGGATCAGGGGCGAGCAGTACTTC. Its translation: CSARIRGEQYF. The rearrangement uses TRBV20-1 and TRBJ2-7, with a weak D call TRBD1 (6 bases). CDR1 is DFQATT, CDR2 SNEGSKA, per germline (reference sequence). The CDR3 sequence is 11 residues long. V dropped 3 bases and J dropped 6 bases, with 9 bases sitting between them.

The rearrangement links TRBV29-1 to TRBJ2-5, with no clear D. The CDR3 is 14 residues long. With 3 bases removed from V and 2 bases from J, the gap between germline ends came to 13 bases. Germline assignment: CDR1 SQVTM and CDR2 ANQGSEA. CDR3 region: CSVDYRPGQETQYF. DNA of the CDR3: TGCAGCGTTGATTATCGCCCCGGTCAAGAGACCCAGTACTTC.

The J gene is TRBJ1-3, the V gene TRBV27, with D unresolved. The V gene lost 5 bases and the J gene lost 0 bases, with 8 bases spanning the gap. Germline V gene lookup returns CDR1 MNHEY and CDR2 SMNVEV (reference sequence). CDR3 length: 14 amino acids. This chain's CDR3 is CASSIRGSGNTIYF. The CDR3 nucleotides read TGTGCCAGCAGTATCCGGGGCTCTGGAAACACCATATATTTT.

In DNA form, the CDR3 reads TGCGCCAGCAGCCGGATGGACACCGGGACAGGGGGGGGTGGCTACACCTTC. This gives the protein CASSRMDTGTGGGGYTF. This sequence joins TRBV4-1 and TRBJ1-2; 11 positions match TRBD1. V lost 4 bases and J lost 7; bases outside the gene matches: 14. CDR1 MGHRA and CDR2 YSYEKL come from the germline V gene. This CDR3 has 17 residues.

The genes are TRBV10-3 and TRBJ2-1; 7 bases agree with TRBD1. Germline V lookup: CDR1 ENHRY, CDR2 SYGVKD. The CDR3 loop spans 13 amino acids. V was clipped by 6 bases and J by 8 bases; unmatched bases: 7. For the CDR3, the DNA is TGTGCCATCAGCTCTACGACAGGGTATGAGCAGTTCTTC. Protein sequence: CAISSTTGYEQFF.

This chain uses TRBV6-1 with TRBJ1-6; 10 bases line up with TRBD1. From germline, CDR1 is MNHNS and CDR2 SASEGT. V shed 6 bases and J 7 bases; nucleotides not matched to a gene: 6. CDR3 size: 15 residues. In nucleotides, the CDR3 is TGTGCCAGCAGGTTGGGACAGGGGAGCAATTCACCCCTCCACTTT. As protein: CASRLGQGSNSPLHF.

The rearrangement joins TRBV7-2 to TRBJ2-1, with TRBD2 as a possible D gene (7 bases). V lost 3 bases to trimming and J lost 10 bases, with 16 bases between them. Germline CDR1 is SGHTA and CDR2 is FQGNSA. This CDR3 spans 14 amino acids. The CDR3 bases are TGTGCCAGCAGCTTGAGTGGGGGGGCCCGAGAGCAGTTCTTC. Its translation: CASSLSGGAREQFF.